The TCR beta chain under discussion was sequenced for a study of radiation and T cells in renal cell carcinoma. Findings and caveats of the study: From baseline, blood top tumor clonotypes peaked at 2 weeks post-radiation.

Noted time point: blood 4 weeks post-SBRT, at nephrectomy. Treatment denoted: 15 Gy SBRT to primary tumor, nephrectomy 4 weeks later. Nephrectomy followed 15 Gy stereotactic body radiation by 4 weeks. Radiation-treated patients gave blood at baseline, week 2 and week 4. Clear cell pathology was present in this patient's renal cell carcinoma. Trimming removed 0 bases at V and 5 bases at J, with 7 bases between. This CDR3 contains 13 residues. Germline assignment: CDR1 LNHDA and CDR2 SQIVND (reference sequence). Regarding this clone: The antigen is not known.

The protocol was immunoSEQ multiplex PCR, while the TCRdb copy is restricted to in-frame clones and leaves out a portion. The table includes about 78,000 clones, roughly nine tenths detected once. This receptor was taken from a woman aged 65 to 85 with renal cell carcinoma. The source material was blood, sampled from a patient whose treatment included radiotherapy and nephrectomy. This chain connects TRBV19 to TRBJ1-1, with unresolved D. The CDR3 nucleotides are TGTGCCAGTAGTATAGATAGGGATACTGAAGCTTTCTTT. Amino acids: CASSIDRDTEAFF.